One T cell receptor (beta chain) is described in this entry. Its target is not known. The data stem from a study of breast tumors, draining lymph nodes, adjacent tissues. Study findings and constraints: Tumor and nontumor repertoires were significantly more similar in luminal-like than in basal-like breast cancer. Data fit most tumor T cells coming from lymph node, expanding in tumor. The lymph node origin of tumor T cells was framed as consistent with a hypothesis, not demonstrated. Tumors had less TCR diversity than lymph nodes, more than nontumor tissue.

A single record per CDR3 protein comes from TCRdb applying MiXCR to the multiplex PCR reads. The table includes some 19,000 distinct CDR3 sequences, approximately 48% detected once. Germline CDR1 reads SGHTA; CDR2 reads FQGTGA. The CDR3 is made up of 16 amino acids. V lost 4 bases to trimming and J lost 5 bases, with 21 bases between them. The clonotype comes from a female donor with breast cancer. Some clones in this sample may be carry-over from other donors' samples. Sequenced: breast tumor tissue. The chain carries TRBV7-3 and TRBJ2-7, with TRBD2 as a possible D gene (5 bases). The CDR3 DNA sequence: TGTGCCAGCAGCTCCCACCACCATGACGGGATACACGAGCAGTACTTC. Its protein is CASSSHHHDGIHEQYF.